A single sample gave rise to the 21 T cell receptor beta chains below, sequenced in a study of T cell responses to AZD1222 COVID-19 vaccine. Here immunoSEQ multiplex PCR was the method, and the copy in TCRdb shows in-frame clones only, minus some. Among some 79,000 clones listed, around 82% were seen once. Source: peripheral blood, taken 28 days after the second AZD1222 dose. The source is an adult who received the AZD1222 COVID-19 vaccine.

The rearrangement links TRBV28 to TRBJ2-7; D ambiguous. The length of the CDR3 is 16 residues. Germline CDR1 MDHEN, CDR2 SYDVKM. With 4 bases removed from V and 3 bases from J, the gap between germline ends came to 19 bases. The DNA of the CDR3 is TGTGCCAGCAGTTCCCCCAGCCAAAGGGCAGTCTACGAGCAGTACTTC. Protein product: CASSSPSQRAVYEQYF.

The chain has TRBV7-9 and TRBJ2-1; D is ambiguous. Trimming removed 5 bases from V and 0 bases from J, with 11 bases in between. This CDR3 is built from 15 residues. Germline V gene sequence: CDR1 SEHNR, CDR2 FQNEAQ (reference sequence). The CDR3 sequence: CASSPTLLSYNEQFF. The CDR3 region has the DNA TGTGCCAGCAGCCCCACGCTACTCTCCTACAATGAGCAGTTCTTC.

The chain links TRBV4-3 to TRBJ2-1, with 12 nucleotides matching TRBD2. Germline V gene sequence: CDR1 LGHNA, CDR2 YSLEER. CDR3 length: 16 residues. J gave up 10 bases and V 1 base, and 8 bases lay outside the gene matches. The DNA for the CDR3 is TGCGCCAGCAGCCAAGGACTGGGACTAGCGGGTGGCGAGCAGTTCTTC. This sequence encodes CASSQGLGLAGGEQFF.

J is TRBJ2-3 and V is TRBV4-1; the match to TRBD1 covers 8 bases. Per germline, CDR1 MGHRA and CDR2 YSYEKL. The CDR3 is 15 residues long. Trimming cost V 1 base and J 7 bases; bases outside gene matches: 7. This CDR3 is CASSQGDRTSYTQYF. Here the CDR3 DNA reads TGCGCCAGCAGCCAAGGGGACAGGACCAGTTATACGCAGTATTTT.

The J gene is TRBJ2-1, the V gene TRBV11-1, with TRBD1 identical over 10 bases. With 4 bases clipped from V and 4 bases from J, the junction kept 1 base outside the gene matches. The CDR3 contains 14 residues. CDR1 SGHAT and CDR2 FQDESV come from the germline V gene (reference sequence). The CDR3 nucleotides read TGTGCCAGCAGCTCGGGACAGGGGTACAATGAGCAGTTCTTC. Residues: CASSSGQGYNEQFF. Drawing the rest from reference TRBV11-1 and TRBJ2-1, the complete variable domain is EAEVAQSPRYKITEKSQAVAFWCDPISGHATLYWYRQILGQGPELLVQFQDESVVDDSQLPKDRFSAERLKGVDSTLKIQPAELGDSAMYLCASSSGQGYNEQFFGPGTRLTVL.

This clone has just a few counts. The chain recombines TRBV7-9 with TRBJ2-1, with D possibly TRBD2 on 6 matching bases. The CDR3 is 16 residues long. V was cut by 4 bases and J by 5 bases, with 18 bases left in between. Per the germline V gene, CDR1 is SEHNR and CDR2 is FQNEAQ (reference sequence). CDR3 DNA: TGTGCCAGCAGCTGGTTAGCGGTACTTGGGGACAATGAGCAGTTCTTC. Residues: CASSWLAVLGDNEQFF.

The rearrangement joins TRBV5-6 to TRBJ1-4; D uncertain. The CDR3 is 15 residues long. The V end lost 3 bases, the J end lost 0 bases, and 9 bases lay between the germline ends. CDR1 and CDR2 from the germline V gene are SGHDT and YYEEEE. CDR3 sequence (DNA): TGTGCCAGCAGCTCTCCTATAGCAACTAATGAAAAACTGTTTTTT. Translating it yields CASSSPIATNEKLFF.

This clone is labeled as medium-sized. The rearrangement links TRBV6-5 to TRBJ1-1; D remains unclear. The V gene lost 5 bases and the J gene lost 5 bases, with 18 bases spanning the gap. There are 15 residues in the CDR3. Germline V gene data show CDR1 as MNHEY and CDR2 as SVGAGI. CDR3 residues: CASSISTKPNTEAFF. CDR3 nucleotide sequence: TGTGCCAGCAGTATATCGACTAAGCCGAATACTGAAGCTTTCTTT.

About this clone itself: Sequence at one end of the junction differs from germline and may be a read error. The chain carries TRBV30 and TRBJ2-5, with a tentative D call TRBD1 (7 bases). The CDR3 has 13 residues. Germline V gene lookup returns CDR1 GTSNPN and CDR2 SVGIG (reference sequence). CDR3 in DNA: TGTGCCGGGAGACAGGGACTCCAAGAGACCCAGTACTTC. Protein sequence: CAGRQGLQETQYF.

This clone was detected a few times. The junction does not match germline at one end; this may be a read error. The CDR3 protein is CASTLAGSSYNEQFF. CDR3 coding DNA: TGTGCCAGCACCTTAGCGGGTAGCTCCTACAATGAGCAGTTCTTC. This chain joins TRBV7-2 and TRBJ2-1; TRBD2 agrees at 7 bases. The CDR3 totals 15 residues. Germline values: CDR1 SGHTA, CDR2 FQGNSA.

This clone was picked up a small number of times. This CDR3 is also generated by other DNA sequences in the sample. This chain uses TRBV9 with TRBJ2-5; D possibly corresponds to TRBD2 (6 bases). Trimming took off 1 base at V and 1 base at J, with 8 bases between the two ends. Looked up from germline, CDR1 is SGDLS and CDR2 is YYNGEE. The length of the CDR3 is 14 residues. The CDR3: CASSVLGGQETQYF. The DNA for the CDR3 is TGTGCCAGCAGCGTACTGGGGGGCCAAGAGACCCAGTACTTC.

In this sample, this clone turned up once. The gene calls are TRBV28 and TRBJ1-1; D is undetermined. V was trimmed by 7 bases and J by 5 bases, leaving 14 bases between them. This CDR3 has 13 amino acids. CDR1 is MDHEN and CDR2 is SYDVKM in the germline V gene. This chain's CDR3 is CASTDHGRTEAFF. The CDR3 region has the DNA TGTGCCAGCACCGATCATGGGAGGACTGAAGCTTTCTTT.

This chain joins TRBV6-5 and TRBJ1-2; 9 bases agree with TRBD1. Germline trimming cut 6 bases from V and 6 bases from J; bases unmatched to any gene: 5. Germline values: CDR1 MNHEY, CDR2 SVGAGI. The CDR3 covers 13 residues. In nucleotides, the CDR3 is TGTGCCAGCAGGTGGGGACAGGGCAATGGCTACACCTTC. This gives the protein CASRWGQGNGYTF.

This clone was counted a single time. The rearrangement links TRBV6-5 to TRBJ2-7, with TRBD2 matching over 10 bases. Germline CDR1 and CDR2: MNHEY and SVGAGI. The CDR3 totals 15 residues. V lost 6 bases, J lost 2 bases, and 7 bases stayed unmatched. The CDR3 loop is CASRPQLAGPYEQYF. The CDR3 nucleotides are TGTGCCAGCAGACCCCAACTAGCGGGACCCTACGAGCAGTACTTC.

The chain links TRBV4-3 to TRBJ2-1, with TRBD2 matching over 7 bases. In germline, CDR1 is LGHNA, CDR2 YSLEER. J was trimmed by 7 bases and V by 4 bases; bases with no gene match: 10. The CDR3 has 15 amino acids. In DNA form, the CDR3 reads TGCGCCAGCAGCCTTCAGCGGGAAATGGTGAATGAGCAGTTCTTC. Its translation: CASSLQREMVNEQFF.

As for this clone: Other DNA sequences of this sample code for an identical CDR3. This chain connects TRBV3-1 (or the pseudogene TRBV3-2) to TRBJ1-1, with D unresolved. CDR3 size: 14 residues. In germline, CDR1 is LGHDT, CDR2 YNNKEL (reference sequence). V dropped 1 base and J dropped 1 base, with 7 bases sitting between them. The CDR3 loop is CASSQVTGNTEAFF. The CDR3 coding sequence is TGTGCCAGCAGCCAAGTTACGGGGAACACTGAAGCTTTCTTT.

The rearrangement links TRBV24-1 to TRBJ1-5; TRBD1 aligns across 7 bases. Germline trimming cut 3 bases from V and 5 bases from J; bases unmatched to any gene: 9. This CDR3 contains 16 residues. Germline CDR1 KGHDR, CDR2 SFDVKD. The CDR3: CATSDALRDSDQPQHF. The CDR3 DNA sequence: TGTGCCACCAGTGATGCCCTCAGGGACAGTGATCAGCCCCAGCATTTT.

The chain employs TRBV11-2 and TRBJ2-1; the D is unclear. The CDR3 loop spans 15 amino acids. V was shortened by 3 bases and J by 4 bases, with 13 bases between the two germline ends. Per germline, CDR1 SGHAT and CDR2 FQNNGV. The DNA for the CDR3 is TGTGCCAGCAGCTTTATCGTGGGTCCATACAATGAGCAGTTCTTC. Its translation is CASSFIVGPYNEQFF. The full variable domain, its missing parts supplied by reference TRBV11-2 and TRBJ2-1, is EAGVAQSPRYKIIEKRQSVAFWCNPISGHATLYWYQQILGQGPKLLIQFQNNGVVDDSQLPKDRFSAERLKGVDSTLKIQPAKLEDSAVYLCASSFIVGPYNEQFFGPGTRLTVL.

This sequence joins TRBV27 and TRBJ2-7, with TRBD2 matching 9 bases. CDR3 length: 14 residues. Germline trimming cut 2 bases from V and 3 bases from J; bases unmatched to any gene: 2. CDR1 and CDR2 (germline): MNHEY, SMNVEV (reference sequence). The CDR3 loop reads CASSLGLAFYEQYF. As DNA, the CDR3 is TGTGCCAGCAGTTTAGGACTAGCGTTCTACGAGCAGTACTTC.

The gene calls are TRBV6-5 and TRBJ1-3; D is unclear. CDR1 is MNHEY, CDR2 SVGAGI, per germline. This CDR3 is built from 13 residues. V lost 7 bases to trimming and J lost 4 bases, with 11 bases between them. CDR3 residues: CASTWTVGNTIYF. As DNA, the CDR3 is TGTGCCAGCACCTGGACGGTGGGAAACACCATATATTTT.

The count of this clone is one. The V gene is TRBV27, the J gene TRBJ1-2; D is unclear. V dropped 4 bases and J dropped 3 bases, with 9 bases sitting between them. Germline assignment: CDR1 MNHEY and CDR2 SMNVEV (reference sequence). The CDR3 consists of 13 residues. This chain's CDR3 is CASSWTSDYGYTF. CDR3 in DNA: TGTGCCAGCAGTTGGACCTCGGACTATGGCTACACCTTC.